This T cell receptor (beta chain) emerged from a study of tumor-infiltrating lymphocytes in primary liver carcinoma. Study-level findings and limits: Tumors reached a significantly greater top-250-clone fraction than blood did (p = 0.039).

cDNA specific to TCR beta was made from approximately 0.55 ug of total RNA, with a constant-region primer employed for priming. Generation of the TCR beta libraries relied on three nested multiplex PCR rounds using slightly modified ARM-PCR. TRBV1-TRBV30 forward primers paired with a C-beta reverse primer drove the first two PCR rounds, roughly 10 cycles each. TCRdb re-called the multiplex PCR reads with MiXCR, one entry per CDR3 protein. Among some 40,000 distinct CDR3 sequences listed, approximately 71% were seen once. Trimming removed 2 bases from V and 6 bases from J; junction bases left unmatched: 8. The CDR3 is made up of 15 amino acids. The tissue used was unsorted bulk material of roughly 17-33 mg. RNA and DNA were co-extracted from it with the AllPrep DNA/RNA mini kit. Donors underwent surgery for histopathologically diagnosed primary liver carcinoma. Patients had chronic HBV infection and were treatment-naive.

In this sample, this clonotype is medium-sized. The antigen remains undetermined. Sequenced input: tumor-adjacent normal liver tissue. The chain is built from TRBV12-3 or TRBV12-4 and TRBJ1-2; 8 bases are a match to TRBD1. The receptor comes from a man in his forties or fifties with primary liver carcinoma and hepatitis B virus infection. The CDR3 here is CASSLPVQGADGYTF. The CDR3 nucleotides are TGTGCCAGCAGTTTACCGGTTCAGGGGGCTGATGGCTACACCTTC.